A single T cell receptor beta chain is shown here with its context. Assay used: immunoSEQ multiplex PCR; TCRdb lists only in-frame clones, some missing. The table shows about 3,300 clones, with about 95% occurring only once. The junction had 9 bases not matched to a gene; V was cut back by 5 bases and J by 9 bases. The CDR3 sequence is 14 residues long. Per the germline V gene, CDR1 is SEHNR and CDR2 is FQNEAQ (reference sequence). These data belong to a study of brain metastases from non-small cell lung cancer. This sequence was found in a donor at least 40 years old with non-small cell lung cancer. The sequencing input was tumor-adjacent normal tissue. The chain employs TRBV7-9 and TRBJ2-1; 8 positions agree with TRBD1. The CDR3 DNA sequence: TGTGCCAGCAGCCCGGACAGGGTTATATTTGAGCAGTTCTTC. Its translation: CASSPDRVIFEQFF.